A selection of T cell receptor beta chains follows, all from one sample in a study of spatial heterogeneity in lung cancer. Via MiXCR, TCRdb re-called the 5' RACE reads, giving one row per CDR3 protein. This sample carries thousands of distinct CDR3 sequences, more than 6.5% of them seen once, and the ten largest clones take less than 10%. Material: lung tumor tissue, obtained at surgery. The receptors originated from a male donor with early-stage non-small cell lung cancer. The conserved cysteine and the conserved F or W are not part of the CDR3 here. The order of the fields is J gene, V gene, CDR3 protein.

j_gene: TRBJ2-7; v_gene: TRBV6-5; CDR3aa: ASSSDASSYKQY
j_gene: TRBJ2-1; v_gene: TRBV24-1; CDR3aa: ATAVGTSGPYNEQF
j_gene: TRBJ1-3; v_gene: TRBV5-6; CDR3aa: ASSFLTGGGNTIY
j_gene: TRBJ2-5; v_gene: TRBV7-8; CDR3aa: ASSLAQGLAGPAYRETQY
j_gene: TRBJ2-1; v_gene: TRBV2; CDR3aa: ASSETAAVAEQF
j_gene: TRBJ2-7; v_gene: TRBV20-1; CDR3aa: SAPLAGGSYEQY
j_gene: TRBJ2-3; v_gene: TRBV20-1; CDR3aa: SARSFGGPGTDTQY
j_gene: TRBJ2-3; v_gene: TRBV24-1; CDR3aa: ATSDLQSWAQY
j_gene: TRBJ1-2; v_gene: TRBV6-6; CDR3aa: ASRPGGLLDGYT
j_gene: TRBJ2-5; v_gene: TRBV5-1; CDR3aa: ASSDGQGKTETQY
j_gene: TRBJ2-2; v_gene: TRBV2; CDR3aa: ASRGQPNTGELF
j_gene: TRBJ1-4; v_gene: TRBV29-1; CDR3aa: SVALNEKLF
j_gene: TRBJ1-1; v_gene: TRBV29-1; CDR3aa: SVEQGRTEAF
j_gene: TRBJ2-5; v_gene: TRBV9; CDR3aa: ASSVSGTGGETQY
j_gene: TRBJ2-2; v_gene: TRBV2; CDR3aa: ASSEGLAGVGELF
j_gene: TRBJ2-1; v_gene: TRBV11-3; CDR3aa: ASSLVGGLALEQF
j_gene: TRBJ2-7; v_gene: TRBV27; CDR3aa: ASSSRQNYEQY
j_gene: TRBJ2-1; v_gene: TRBV6-2/TRBV6-3; CDR3aa: ASSSVPAGATKDEQF
j_gene: TRBJ1-6; v_gene: TRBV20-1; CDR3aa: SAHAPNSPLH
j_gene: TRBJ2-3; v_gene: TRBV20-1; CDR3aa: SAFNPGTSTYTQY
j_gene: TRBJ1-1; v_gene: TRBV6-5; CDR3aa: ASSYEGGTEAF
j_gene: TRBJ2-2; v_gene: TRBV6-1; CDR3aa: ASRPRLANTGELF
j_gene: TRBJ2-1; v_gene: TRBV29-1; CDR3aa: SVVGNSYNEQF
j_gene: TRBJ1-1; v_gene: TRBV7-3; CDR3aa: ASSLTEATEAF
j_gene: TRBJ2-1; v_gene: TRBV6-2/TRBV6-3; CDR3aa: ASSYAPRKRGAYNEQF
j_gene: TRBJ2-7; v_gene: TRBV27; CDR3aa: ASSWGSGSLSYEQY
j_gene: TRBJ2-1; v_gene: TRBV2; CDR3aa: ASSTRGGYNEQF
j_gene: TRBJ1-1; v_gene: TRBV7-9; CDR3aa: ASSSRQGRDTEAF
j_gene: TRBJ2-3; v_gene: TRBV29-1; CDR3aa: SLTEDEDTQY
j_gene: TRBJ1-2; v_gene: TRBV12-3/TRBV12-4; CDR3aa: ASSSSGGVWGYT
j_gene: TRBJ1-1; v_gene: TRBV28; CDR3aa: ASSLWQRPEAF
j_gene: TRBJ2-2; v_gene: TRBV7-8; CDR3aa: ASSRTGLGTGELF
j_gene: TRBJ2-7; v_gene: TRBV6-1; CDR3aa: ASSEVGADQY
j_gene: TRBJ2-5; v_gene: TRBV3-1; CDR3aa: ASSRFGSSQETQY
j_gene: TRBJ1-1; v_gene: TRBV11-2; CDR3aa: ASSWDSMNTEAF
j_gene: TRBJ2-7; v_gene: TRBV20-1; CDR3aa: SANGWYGQISYEQY
j_gene: TRBJ2-1; v_gene: TRBV28; CDR3aa: ASSVGTGGHEQF
j_gene: TRBJ1-2; v_gene: TRBV24-1; CDR3aa: ATSDPHGQGNYGYT
j_gene: TRBJ2-3; v_gene: TRBV6-2/TRBV6-3; CDR3aa: ASSRGRDGGDTQY
j_gene: TRBJ2-1; v_gene: TRBV29-1; CDR3aa: SVDFSEGEDYNEQF
j_gene: TRBJ1-2; v_gene: TRBV11-2; CDR3aa: ASSLVGPMRGGQPTALYGYT
j_gene: TRBJ2-7; v_gene: TRBV30; CDR3aa: AWSSLSSEQY
j_gene: TRBJ2-3; v_gene: TRBV12-3/TRBV12-4; CDR3aa: ASTSGGPTDTQY
j_gene: TRBJ1-2; v_gene: TRBV29-1; CDR3aa: SVYSYGYT
j_gene: TRBJ2-1; v_gene: TRBV29-1; CDR3aa: SVEGGRAGEQF
j_gene: TRBJ2-4; v_gene: TRBV4-1; CDR3aa: ASSLLRGTSGRRGNIQY
j_gene: TRBJ1-5; v_gene: TRBV28; CDR3aa: ASRIGGVQPQH
j_gene: TRBJ2-1; v_gene: TRBV4-3; CDR3aa: ASSQDEGAGMYNEQF
j_gene: TRBJ1-5; v_gene: TRBV12-3/TRBV12-4; CDR3aa: ASSLGTGRALGNQPQH
j_gene: TRBJ2-3; v_gene: TRBV29-1; CDR3aa: SAQQGSSTDTQY
j_gene: TRBJ1-1; v_gene: TRBV28; CDR3aa: ASSPWTEMNTEAF
j_gene: TRBJ2-1; v_gene: TRBV18; CDR3aa: ASSPVNEQF
j_gene: TRBJ2-1; v_gene: TRBV28; CDR3aa: ASRSGTGGFNEQF
j_gene: TRBJ2-3; v_gene: TRBV5-1; CDR3aa: ASSLDPRPQDTQY
j_gene: TRBJ1-1; v_gene: TRBV7-9; CDR3aa: ASSFIGDWNTEAF